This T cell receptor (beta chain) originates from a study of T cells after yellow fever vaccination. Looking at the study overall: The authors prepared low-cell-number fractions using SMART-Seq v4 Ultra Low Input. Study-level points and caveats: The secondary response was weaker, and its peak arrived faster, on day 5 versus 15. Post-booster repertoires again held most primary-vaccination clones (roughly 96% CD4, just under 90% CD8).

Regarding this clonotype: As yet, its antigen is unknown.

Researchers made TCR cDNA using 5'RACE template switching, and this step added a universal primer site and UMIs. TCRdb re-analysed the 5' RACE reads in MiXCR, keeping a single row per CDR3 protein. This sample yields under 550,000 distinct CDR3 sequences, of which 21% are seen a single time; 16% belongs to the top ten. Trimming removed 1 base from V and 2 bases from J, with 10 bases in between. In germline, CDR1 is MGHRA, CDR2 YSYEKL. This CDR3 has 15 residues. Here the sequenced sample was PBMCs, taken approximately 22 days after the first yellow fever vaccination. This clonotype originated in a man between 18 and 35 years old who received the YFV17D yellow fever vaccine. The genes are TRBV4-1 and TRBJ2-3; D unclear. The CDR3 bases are TGCGCCAGCAGCCAAGTAAGGATCCTCACAGATACGCAGTATTTT. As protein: CASSQVRILTDTQYF.